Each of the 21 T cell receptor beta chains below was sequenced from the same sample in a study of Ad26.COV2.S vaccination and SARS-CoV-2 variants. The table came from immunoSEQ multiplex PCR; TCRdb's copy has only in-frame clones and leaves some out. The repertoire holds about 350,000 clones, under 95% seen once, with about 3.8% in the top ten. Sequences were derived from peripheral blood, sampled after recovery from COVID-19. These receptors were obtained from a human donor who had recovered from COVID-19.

This chain's CDR3 is CASSPGGRPEKLFF. CDR3 bases: TGCGCCAGCAGCCCCGGGGGCCGGCCTGAAAAACTGTTTTTT. V and J are TRBV5-1 and TRBJ1-4; tentative D call: TRBD1 (6 bases). This CDR3 is 14 amino acids long. The V end lost 4 bases, the J end lost 7 bases, and 14 bases lay between the germline ends. Germline assignment: CDR1 SGHRS and CDR2 YFSETQ.

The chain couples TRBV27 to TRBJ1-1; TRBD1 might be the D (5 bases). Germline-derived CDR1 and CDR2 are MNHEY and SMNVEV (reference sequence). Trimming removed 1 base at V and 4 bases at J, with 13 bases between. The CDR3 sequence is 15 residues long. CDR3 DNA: TGTGCCAGCAGTTTATGGGGGGACGGGACCACTGAAGCTTTCTTT. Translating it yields CASSLWGDGTTEAFF.

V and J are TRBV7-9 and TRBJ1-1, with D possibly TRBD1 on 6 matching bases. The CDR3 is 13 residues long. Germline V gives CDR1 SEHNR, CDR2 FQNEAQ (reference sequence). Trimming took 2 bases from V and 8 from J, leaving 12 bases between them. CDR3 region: CASSLRGRGEAFF. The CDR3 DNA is TGTGCCAGCAGCTTACGGGGTAGGGGGGAAGCTTTCTTT.

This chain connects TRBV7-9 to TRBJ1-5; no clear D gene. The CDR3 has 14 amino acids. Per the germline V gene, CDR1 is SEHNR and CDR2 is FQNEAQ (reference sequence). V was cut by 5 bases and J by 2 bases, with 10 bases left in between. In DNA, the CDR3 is TGTGCCAGCAGCCTCGGGGAGGGCAATCAGCCCCAGCATTTT. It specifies CASSLGEGNQPQHF.

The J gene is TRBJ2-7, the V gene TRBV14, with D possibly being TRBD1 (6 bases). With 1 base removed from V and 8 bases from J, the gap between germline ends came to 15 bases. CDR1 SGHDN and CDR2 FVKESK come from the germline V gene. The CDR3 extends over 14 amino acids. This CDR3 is CASSQGYRESKQYF. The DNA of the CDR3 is TGTGCCAGCAGCCAAGGGTACAGGGAGAGCAAGCAGTACTTC.

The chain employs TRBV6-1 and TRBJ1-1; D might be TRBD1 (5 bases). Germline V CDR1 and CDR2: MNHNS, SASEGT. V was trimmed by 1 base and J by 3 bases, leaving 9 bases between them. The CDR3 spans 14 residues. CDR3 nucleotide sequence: TGTGCCAGCAGTGAAGGGGGGTCGCACACTGAAGCTTTCTTT. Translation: CASSEGGSHTEAFF.

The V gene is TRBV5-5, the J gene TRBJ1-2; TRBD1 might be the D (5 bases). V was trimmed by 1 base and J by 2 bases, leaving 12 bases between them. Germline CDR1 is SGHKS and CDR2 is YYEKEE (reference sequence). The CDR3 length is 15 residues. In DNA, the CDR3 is TGTGCCAGCAGCTTGACTGTGGGGACGAACTATGGCTACACCTTC. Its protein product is CASSLTVGTNYGYTF.

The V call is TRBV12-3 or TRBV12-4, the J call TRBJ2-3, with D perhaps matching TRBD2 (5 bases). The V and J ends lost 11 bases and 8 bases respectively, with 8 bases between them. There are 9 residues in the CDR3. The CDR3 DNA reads TGTGCCGGGAGACTTACGCAGTATTTT. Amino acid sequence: CAGRLTQYF.

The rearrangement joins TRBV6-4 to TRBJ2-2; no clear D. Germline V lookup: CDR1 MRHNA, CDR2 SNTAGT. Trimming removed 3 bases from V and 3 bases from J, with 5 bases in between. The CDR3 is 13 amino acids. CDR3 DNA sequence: TGTGCCAGCAGTGAAACGTACACCGGGGAGCTGTTTTTT. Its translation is CASSETYTGELFF.

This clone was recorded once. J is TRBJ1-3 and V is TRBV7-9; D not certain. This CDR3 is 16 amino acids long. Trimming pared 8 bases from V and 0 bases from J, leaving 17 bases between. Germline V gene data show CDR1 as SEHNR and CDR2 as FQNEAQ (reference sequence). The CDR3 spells CASSQKTVLSGNTIYF. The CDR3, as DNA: TGTGCCAGCTCCCAAAAAACAGTTCTCTCTGGAAACACCATATATTTT.

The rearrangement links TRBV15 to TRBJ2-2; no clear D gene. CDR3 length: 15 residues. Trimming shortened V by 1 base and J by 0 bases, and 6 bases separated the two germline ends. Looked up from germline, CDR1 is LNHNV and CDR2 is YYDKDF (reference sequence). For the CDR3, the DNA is TGTGCCACCAGCAGAGGGGTTTCGAACACCGGGGAGCTGTTTTTT. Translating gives CATSRGVSNTGELFF.

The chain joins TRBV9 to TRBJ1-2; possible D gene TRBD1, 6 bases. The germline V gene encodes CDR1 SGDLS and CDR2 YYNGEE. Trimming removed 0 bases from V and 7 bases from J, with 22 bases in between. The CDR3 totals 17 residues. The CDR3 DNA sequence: TGTGCCAGCAGCGTAGGGACAGTAGGGGCGAAATTATCTGGCTACACCTTC. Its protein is CASSVGTVGAKLSGYTF.

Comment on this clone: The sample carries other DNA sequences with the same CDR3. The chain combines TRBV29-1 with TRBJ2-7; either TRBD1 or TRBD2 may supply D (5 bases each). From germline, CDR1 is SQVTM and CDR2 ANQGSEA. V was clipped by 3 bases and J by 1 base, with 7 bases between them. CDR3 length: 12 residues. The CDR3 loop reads CSVEGDSYEQYF. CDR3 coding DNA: TGCAGCGTTGAGGGGGATTCCTACGAGCAGTACTTC.

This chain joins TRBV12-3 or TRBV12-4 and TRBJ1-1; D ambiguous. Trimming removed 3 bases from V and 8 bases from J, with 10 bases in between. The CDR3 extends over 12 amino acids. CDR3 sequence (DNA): TGTGCCAGCAGTTTCGCGGGATTCGAAGCTTTCTTT. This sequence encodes CASSFAGFEAFF.

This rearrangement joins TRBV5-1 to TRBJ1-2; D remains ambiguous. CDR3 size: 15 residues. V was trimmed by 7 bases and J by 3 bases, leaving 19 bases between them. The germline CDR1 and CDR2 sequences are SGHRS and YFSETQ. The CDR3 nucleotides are TGCGCCAGCGCCGTCGGATCAACCGCAGACTATGGCTACACCTTC. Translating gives CASAVGSTADYGYTF.

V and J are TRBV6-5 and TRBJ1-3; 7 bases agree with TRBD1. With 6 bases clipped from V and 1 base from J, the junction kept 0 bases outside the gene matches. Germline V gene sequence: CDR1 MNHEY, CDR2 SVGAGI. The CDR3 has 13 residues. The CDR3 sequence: CASRQGSGNTIYF. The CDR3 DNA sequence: TGTGCCAGCAGACAGGGGTCTGGAAACACCATATATTTT.

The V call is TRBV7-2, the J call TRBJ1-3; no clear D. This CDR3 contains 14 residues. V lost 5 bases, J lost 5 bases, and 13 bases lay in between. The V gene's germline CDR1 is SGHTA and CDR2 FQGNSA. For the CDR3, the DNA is TGTGCCAGCAGCCCCCGGGGAGAGAGAAACACCATATATTTT. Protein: CASSPRGERNTIYF. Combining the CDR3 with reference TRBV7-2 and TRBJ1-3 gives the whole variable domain GAGVSQSPSNKVTEKGKDVELRCDPISGHTALYWYRQSLGQGLEFLIYFQGNSAPDKSGLPSDRFSAERTGGSVSTLTIQRTQQEDSAVYLCASSPRGERNTIYFGEGSWLTVV.

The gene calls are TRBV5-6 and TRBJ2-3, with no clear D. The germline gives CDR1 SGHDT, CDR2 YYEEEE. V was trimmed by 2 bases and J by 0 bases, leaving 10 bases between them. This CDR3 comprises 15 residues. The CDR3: CASSFSQPSTDTQYF. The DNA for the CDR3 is TGTGCCAGCAGCTTCAGTCAGCCTAGCACAGATACGCAGTATTTT.

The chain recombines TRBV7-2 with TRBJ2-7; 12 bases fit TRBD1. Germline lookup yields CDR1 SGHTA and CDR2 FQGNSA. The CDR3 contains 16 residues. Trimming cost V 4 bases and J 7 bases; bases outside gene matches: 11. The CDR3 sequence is CASSYPPGQGANEQYF. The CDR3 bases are TGTGCCAGCAGCTACCCCCCGGGACAGGGGGCTAATGAGCAGTACTTC.

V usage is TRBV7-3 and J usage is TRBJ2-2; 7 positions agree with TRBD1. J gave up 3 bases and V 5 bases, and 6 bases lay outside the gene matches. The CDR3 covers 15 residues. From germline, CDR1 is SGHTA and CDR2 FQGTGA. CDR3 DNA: TGTGCCAGCAGCCCTCACACAGGGGACACCGGGGAGCTGTTTTTT. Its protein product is CASSPHTGDTGELFF.

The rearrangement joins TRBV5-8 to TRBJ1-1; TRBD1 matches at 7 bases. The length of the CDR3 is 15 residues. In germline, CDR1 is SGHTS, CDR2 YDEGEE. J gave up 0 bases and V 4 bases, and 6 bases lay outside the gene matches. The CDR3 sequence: CASSLYRGLNTEAFF. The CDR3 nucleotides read TGTGCCAGCAGCCTTTACAGGGGACTGAACACTGAAGCTTTCTTT.